This T cell receptor (beta chain) is from a study of Ad26.COV2.S vaccination and SARS-CoV-2 variants. Study outcomes and limitations: Relative to placebo recipients, vaccine recipients exhibited elevated spike-specific TCR breadth.

The length of the CDR3 is 12 residues. V was clipped by 11 bases and J by 7 bases; unmatched bases: 9. Germline loops: CDR1 MNHNY, CDR2 SVGAGI (reference sequence). As concerns this clone: Its specificity is not known.

Treatment meaning: approximately 18 received Ad26.COV2.S at low or high dose, single or two shots; about 5 received placebo; per-sample allocation not given. Vaccine and placebo recipients were sampled on day 63 after the first injection. Data came from immunoSEQ multiplex PCR; TCRdb stores just in-frame clones and leaves some out. Altogether approximately 420,000 clones are present, 75% to 90% being singletons, with the ten largest covering under 4%. The chain couples TRBV6-6 to TRBJ2-7; 9 bases align to TRBD1. The TCR comes from a person aged 18 to 59 who received the Ad26.COV2.S COVID-19 vaccine or a placebo. The sample here was peripheral blood, taken in a trial of Ad26.COV2.S vaccine versus placebo. CDR3 protein: CAPRQGVLEQYF. CDR3 coding DNA: TGTGCCCCGCGACAGGGGGTTTTAGAGCAGTACTTC.